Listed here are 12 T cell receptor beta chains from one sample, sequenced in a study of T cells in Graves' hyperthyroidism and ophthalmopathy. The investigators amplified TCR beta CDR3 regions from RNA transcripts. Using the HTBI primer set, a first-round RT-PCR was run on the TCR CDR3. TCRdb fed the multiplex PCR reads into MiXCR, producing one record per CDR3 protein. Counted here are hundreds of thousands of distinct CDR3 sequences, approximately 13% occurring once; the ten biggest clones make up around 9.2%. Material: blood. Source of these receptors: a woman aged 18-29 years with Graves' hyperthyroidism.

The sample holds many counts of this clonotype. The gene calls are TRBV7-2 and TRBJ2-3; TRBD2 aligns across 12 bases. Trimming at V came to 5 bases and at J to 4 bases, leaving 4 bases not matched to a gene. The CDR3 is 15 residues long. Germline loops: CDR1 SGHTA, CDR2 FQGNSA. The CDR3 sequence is CASSGLAGGPDTQYF. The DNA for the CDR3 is TGTGCCAGCAGCGGGCTAGCGGGGGGGCCAGATACGCAGTATTTT.

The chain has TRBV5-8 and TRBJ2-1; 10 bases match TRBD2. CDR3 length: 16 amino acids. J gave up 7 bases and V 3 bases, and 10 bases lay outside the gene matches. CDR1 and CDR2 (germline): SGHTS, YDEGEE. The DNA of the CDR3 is TGTGCCAGCAGCTCGGATCTAGCGGGAGTCGGTAATGAGCAGTTCTTC. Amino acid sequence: CASSSDLAGVGNEQFF. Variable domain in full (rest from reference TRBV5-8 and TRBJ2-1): EAGVTQSPTHLIKTRGQQATLRCSPISGHTSVYWYQQALGLGLQFLLWYDEGEERNRGNFPPRFSGRQFPNYSSELNVNALELEDSALYLCASSSDLAGVGNEQFFGPGTRLTVL.

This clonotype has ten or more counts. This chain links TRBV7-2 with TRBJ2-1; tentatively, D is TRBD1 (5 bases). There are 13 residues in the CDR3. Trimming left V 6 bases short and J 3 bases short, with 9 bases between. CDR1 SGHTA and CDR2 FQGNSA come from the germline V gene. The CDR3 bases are TGTGCCAGCAGGTACGACAGCTACAATGAGCAGTTCTTC. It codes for CASRYDSYNEQFF.

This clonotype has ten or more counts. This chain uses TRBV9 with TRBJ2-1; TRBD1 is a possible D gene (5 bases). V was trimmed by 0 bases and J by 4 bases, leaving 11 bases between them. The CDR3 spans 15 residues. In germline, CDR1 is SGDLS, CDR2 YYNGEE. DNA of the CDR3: TGTGCCAGCAGCGTAGAGTGGAGACAGTACAATGAGCAGTTCTTC. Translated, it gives CASSVEWRQYNEQFF.

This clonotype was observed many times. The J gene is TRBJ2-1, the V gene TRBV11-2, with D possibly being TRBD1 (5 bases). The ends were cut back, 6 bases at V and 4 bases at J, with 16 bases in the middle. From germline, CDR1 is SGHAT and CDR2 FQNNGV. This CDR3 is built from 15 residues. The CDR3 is CASSFTGDSYNEQFF. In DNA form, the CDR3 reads TGTGCCAGCAGTTTTACGGGTGACAGTTACAATGAGCAGTTCTTC.

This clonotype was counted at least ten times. This CDR3 reads CASSPTPWSSYNSPLHF. CDR3 sequence (DNA): TGTGCCAGCAGCCCTACGCCGTGGAGCTCCTATAATTCACCCCTCCACTTT. This sequence joins TRBV7-9 and TRBJ1-6; D is ambiguous. V lost 5 bases to trimming and J lost 0 bases, with 14 bases between them. The germline V gene has CDR1 SEHNR and CDR2 FQNEAQ (reference sequence). The CDR3 has 17 amino acids. The variable domain in full, with the rest retrieved from reference TRBV7-9 and TRBJ1-6, is DTGVSQNPRHKITKRGQNVTFRCDPISEHNRLYWYRQTLGQGPEFLTYFQNEAQLEKSRLLSDRFSAERPKGSFSTLEIQRTEQGDSAMYLCASSPTPWSSYNSPLHFGNGTRLTVT.

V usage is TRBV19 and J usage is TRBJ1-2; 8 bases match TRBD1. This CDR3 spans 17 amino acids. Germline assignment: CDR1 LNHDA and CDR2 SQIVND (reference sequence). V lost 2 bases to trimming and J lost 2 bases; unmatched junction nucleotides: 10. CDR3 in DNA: TGTGCCAGTAGTATAAGCTCCTTGCAGGGGGCGAACTATGGCTACACCTTC. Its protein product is CASSISSLQGANYGYTF.

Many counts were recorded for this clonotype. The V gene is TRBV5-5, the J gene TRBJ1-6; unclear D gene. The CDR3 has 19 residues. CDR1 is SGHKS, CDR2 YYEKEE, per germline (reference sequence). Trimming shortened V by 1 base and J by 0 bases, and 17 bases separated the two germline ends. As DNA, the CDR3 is TGTGCCAGCAGCTTGAGGCCGGAACGTACAAGCTCCTATAATTCACCCCTCCACTTT. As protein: CASSLRPERTSSYNSPLHF.

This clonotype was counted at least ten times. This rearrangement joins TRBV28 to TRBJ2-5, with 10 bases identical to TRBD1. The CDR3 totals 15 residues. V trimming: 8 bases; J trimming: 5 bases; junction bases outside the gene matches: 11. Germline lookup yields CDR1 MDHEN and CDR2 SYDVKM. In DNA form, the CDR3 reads TGTGCCAGCGGCCGACAGGGGGCAAGCGGGGAGACCCAGTACTTC. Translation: CASGRQGASGETQYF.

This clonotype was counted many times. The CDR3 region is CASSLSGPGELFF. As DNA, the CDR3 is TGTGCCAGCAGTTTATCCGGCCCCGGGGAGCTGTTTTTT. The V gene is TRBV27, the J gene TRBJ2-2; D gene uncertain. The V gene's germline CDR1 is MNHEY and CDR2 SMNVEV (reference sequence). There are 13 residues in the CDR3. With 0 bases removed from V and 6 bases from J, the gap between germline ends came to 5 bases.

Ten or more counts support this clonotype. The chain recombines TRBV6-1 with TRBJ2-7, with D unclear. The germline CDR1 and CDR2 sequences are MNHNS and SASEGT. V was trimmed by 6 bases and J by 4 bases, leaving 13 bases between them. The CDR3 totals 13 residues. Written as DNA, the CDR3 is TGTGCCAGCAGATACACCGACGGATACGAGCAGTACTTC. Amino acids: CASRYTDGYEQYF.

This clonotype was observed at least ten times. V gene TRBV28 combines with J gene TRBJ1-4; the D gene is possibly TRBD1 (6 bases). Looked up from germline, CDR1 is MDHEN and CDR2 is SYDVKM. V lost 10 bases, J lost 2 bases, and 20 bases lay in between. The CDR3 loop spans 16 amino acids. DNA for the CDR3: TGTGCCACCACCTCGGGGGGCCGAATCACTAATGAAAAACTGTTTTTT. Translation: CATTSGGRITNEKLFF.